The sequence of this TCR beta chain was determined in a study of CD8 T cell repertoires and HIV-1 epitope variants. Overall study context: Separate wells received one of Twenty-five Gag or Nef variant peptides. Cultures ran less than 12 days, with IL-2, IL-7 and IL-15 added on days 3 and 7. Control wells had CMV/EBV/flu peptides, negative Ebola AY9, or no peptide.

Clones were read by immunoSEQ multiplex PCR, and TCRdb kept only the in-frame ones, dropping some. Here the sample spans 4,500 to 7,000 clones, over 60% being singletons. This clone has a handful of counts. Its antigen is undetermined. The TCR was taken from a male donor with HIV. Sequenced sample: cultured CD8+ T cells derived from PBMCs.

CDR3 sequence (DNA): TGTGCCAGCAGTACTCACCCGGGACAGGGGGGACTAGCGGCCTTCTCCTACGAGCAGTACTTC. Encoded protein: CASSTHPGQGGLAAFSYEQYF. The chain joins TRBV28 to TRBJ2-7; either TRBD1 or TRBD2 may supply D (11 bases each). Germline CDR1 is MDHEN and CDR2 is SYDVKM. This CDR3 contains 21 residues. V lost 5 bases and J 0 bases, leaving 32 bases between the germline ends.